Presented here are 20 T cell receptor beta chains from one specimen sequenced in a study of shared clonotypes between healthy human individuals. It was CD45RO-negative cells, positively selected for CCR7, that made up naive CD8 cells, with terminally differentiated effector memory CD45RA+ cells excluded. Sequenced by immunoSEQ multiplex PCR; TCRdb stores in-frame clones only, minus some. This table has some 580,000 clones, more than 95% appearing once. The specimen sequenced was naive CD8+ T cells sorted from blood. Receptor source: a man between 25 and 39 years old in good health.

V is TRBV19 and J is TRBJ2-7; 8 nucleotides line up with TRBD1. Losses at the gene ends were 2 bases for V and 3 bases for J; bases not matched to a gene: 9. Germline V gives CDR1 LNHDA, CDR2 SQIVND (reference sequence). The CDR3 extends over 16 amino acids. The CDR3 DNA reads TGTGCCAGTAGTATAAGTACAGGGGGAGTAGTCTACGAGCAGTACTTC. Protein: CASSISTGGVVYEQYF.

The V call is TRBV13, the J call TRBJ2-7; no reliable D call. The V end lost 0 bases, the J end lost 0 bases, and 9 bases lay between the germline ends. This CDR3 spans 15 amino acids. Germline-derived CDR1 and CDR2 are PRHDT and FYEKMQ (reference sequence). In DNA, the CDR3 is TGTGCCAGCAGCTTAGGGACTGGACCCTCCTACGAGCAGTACTTC. Its translation: CASSLGTGPSYEQYF.

The chain uses TRBV29-1 and TRBJ2-7, with 8 bases lining up with TRBD2. Per germline, CDR1 SQVTM and CDR2 ANQGSEA. CDR3 length: 14 amino acids. Germline trimming cut 4 bases from V and 7 bases from J; bases unmatched to any gene: 12. The CDR3 DNA follows: TGCAGCGTTGCCGGGGCTAGCGGGTCTCGAGAGCAGTACTTC. This translates into CSVAGASGSREQYF.

The chain combines TRBV5-1 with TRBJ2-1; 9 positions match TRBD2. V lost 0 bases, J lost 7 bases, and 2 bases stayed unmatched. CDR3 length: 14 amino acids. Germline V gives CDR1 SGHRS, CDR2 YFSETQ. CDR3 in DNA: TGCGCCAGCAGCTTGGCGCTAGCGGGGAATGAGCAGTTCTTC. It is translated as CASSLALAGNEQFF.

The gene calls are TRBV11-1 and TRBJ1-1; possibly TRBD1 for D (6 bases). Between the trimmed V and J ends, which lost 6 bases and 2 bases, there was a span of 16 bases. Germline lookup yields CDR1 SGHAT and CDR2 FQDESV (reference sequence). This CDR3 comprises 15 residues. CDR3 amino acids: CASRDRTAPNTEAFF. CDR3 bases: TGTGCCAGCAGGGACCGGACAGCTCCCAACACTGAAGCTTTCTTT.

The chain is built from TRBV25-1 and TRBJ2-1; weak D call: TRBD1 (7 bases). The germline V gene encodes CDR1 MGHDK and CDR2 SYGVNS. The CDR3 has 13 residues. The V gene lost 5 bases and the J gene lost 14 bases, with 19 bases spanning the gap. CDR3 in DNA: TGTGCCAGCAGTCCAGGGGGGATCCAAGGCGAGTTCTTC. This translates into CASSPGGIQGEFF.

This chain uses TRBV10-3 with TRBJ2-6, with D possibly called TRBD1 or TRBD2 (7 bases each). V lost 6 bases to trimming and J lost 9 bases, with 12 bases between them. From germline, CDR1 is ENHRY and CDR2 SYGVKD. The CDR3 sequence is 13 residues long. The CDR3 spells CAIRDREGNVLTF. CDR3 coding DNA: TGTGCCATCAGAGACAGGGAGGGCAACGTCCTGACTTTC.

The V gene is TRBV5-1, the J gene TRBJ2-7; TRBD2 aligns across 14 bases. The V gene end was trimmed by 8 bases and the J gene end by 3 bases; junction bases not matched to a gene: 16. Germline assignment: CDR1 SGHRS and CDR2 YFSETQ. The CDR3 spans 18 residues. The CDR3 DNA is TGCGCCAGAACCGCGGGACTAGCGGGAGCCCACTCCGACTACGAGCAGTACTTC. Protein sequence: CARTAGLAGAHSDYEQYF.

The chain combines TRBV7-9 with TRBJ1-1; 7 bases map to TRBD1. Germline V lookup: CDR1 SEHNR, CDR2 FQNEAQ (reference sequence). The CDR3 is 14 amino acids. V trimming: 7 bases; J trimming: 6 bases; junction bases outside the gene matches: 11. CDR3: CASTPSQGYAEAFF. The CDR3 bases are TGTGCCAGCACCCCATCACAGGGGTACGCTGAAGCTTTCTTT. The variable domain in full, completed from reference TRBV7-9 and TRBJ1-1, reads DTGVSQNPRHKITKRGQNVTFRCDPISEHNRLYWYRQTLGQGPEFLTYFQNEAQLEKSRLLSDRFSAERPKGSFSTLEIQRTEQGDSAMYLCASTPSQGYAEAFFGQGTRLTVV.

This CDR3 is CASSVAGRTEAFF. In DNA form, the CDR3 reads TGTGCCAGCAGCGTAGCCGGACGCACTGAAGCTTTCTTT. The J gene is TRBJ1-1, the V gene TRBV9; no definite D call. Germline assignment: CDR1 SGDLS and CDR2 YYNGEE. V was pared by 0 bases and J by 4 bases, with 7 bases between. The CDR3 runs to 13 residues.

The chain employs TRBV6-5 and TRBJ2-7; D is uncertain. V lost 3 bases to trimming and J lost 0 bases, with 12 bases between them. Germline assignment: CDR1 MNHEY and CDR2 SVGAGI. The length of the CDR3 is 15 residues. The chain's CDR3 is CASSYFTASSYEQYF. CDR3 nucleotides: TGTGCCAGCAGTTATTTTACGGCGAGCTCCTACGAGCAGTACTTC.

The chain links TRBV6-4 to TRBJ2-7, with D maybe TRBD1 (6 bases). Germline CDR1 is MRHNA and CDR2 is SNTAGT. There are 15 residues in the CDR3. V gave up 5 bases and J gave up 6 bases, with 20 bases separating them. The CDR3 sequence: CASSPSLTGIREQYF. CDR3 sequence (DNA): TGTGCCAGCAGTCCGTCCCTTACAGGGATTCGCGAGCAGTACTTC.

CDR3 residues: CASSFGVSNQPQHF. In DNA, the CDR3 is TGTGCCAGCAGTTTCGGGGTCTCGAATCAGCCCCAGCATTTT. The gene calls are TRBV27 and TRBJ1-5; D remains ambiguous. Germline CDR1 is MNHEY and CDR2 is SMNVEV (reference sequence). The CDR3 is 14 residues long. The V end lost 3 bases, the J end lost 4 bases, and 10 bases lay between the germline ends.

This chain uses TRBV19 with TRBJ2-7; 8 positions agree with TRBD2. J was trimmed by 2 bases and V by 3 bases; bases with no gene match: 9. This CDR3 spans 16 amino acids. Per germline, CDR1 LNHDA and CDR2 SQIVND (reference sequence). The CDR3 reads CASSMGPGLGAYEQYF. The CDR3 nucleotides read TGTGCCAGTAGTATGGGCCCGGGACTAGGGGCCTACGAGCAGTACTTC.

The V gene is TRBV15, the J gene TRBJ2-7; 9 bases agree with TRBD2. V lost 5 bases and J lost 2; bases outside the gene matches: 7. The length of the CDR3 is 15 residues. Germline V gene lookup returns CDR1 LNHNV and CDR2 YYDKDF (reference sequence). Here the CDR3 reads CATSPRREGTYEQYF. CDR3 nucleotides: TGTGCCACCAGCCCCCGGCGGGAGGGGACCTACGAGCAGTACTTC.

This chain uses TRBV7-3 with TRBJ2-3; D gene ambiguous. Germline lookup yields CDR1 SGHTA and CDR2 FQGTGA. The V end was cut by 5 bases, the J end by 0 bases, with 6 bases between. The length of the CDR3 is 13 residues. The CDR3 DNA follows: TGTGCCAGCAGCCACGGTAGCACAGATACGCAGTATTTT. Protein sequence: CASSHGSTDTQYF.

This chain joins TRBV5-5 and TRBJ2-7, with 7 nucleotides matching TRBD1. There are 15 residues in the CDR3. V trimming: 4 bases; J trimming: 1 base; junction bases outside the gene matches: 8. The germline V gene encodes CDR1 SGHKS and CDR2 YYEKEE (reference sequence). CDR3 region: CASSRGQGDSYEQYF. CDR3 coding DNA: TGTGCCAGCAGCCGCGGGCAGGGGGATTCCTACGAGCAGTACTTC.

This chain's CDR3 is CASSFIRGRVNTEAFF. Written as DNA, the CDR3 is TGTGCCAGCAGTTTCATCAGGGGTAGGGTGAACACTGAAGCTTTCTTT. The chain couples TRBV28 to TRBJ1-1; perhaps TRBD1 as D (6 bases). From germline, CDR1 is MDHEN and CDR2 SYDVKM. Trimming removed 3 bases at V and 0 bases at J, with 14 bases between. The CDR3 loop spans 16 amino acids.

The chain joins TRBV7-9 to TRBJ2-1; D is perhaps TRBD2 (5 bases). Germline V lookup: CDR1 SEHNR, CDR2 FQNEAQ (reference sequence). V was shortened by 3 bases and J by 3 bases, with 15 bases between the two germline ends. The CDR3 is made up of 16 amino acids. The CDR3 DNA reads TGTGCCAGCAGCTTTTCCAATAGGGAGAGCTACAATGAGCAGTTCTTC. As protein: CASSFSNRESYNEQFF. The entire variable domain, with the rest obtained from reference TRBV7-9 and TRBJ2-1, is as follows: DTGVSQNPRHKITKRGQNVTFRCDPISEHNRLYWYRQTLGQGPEFLTYFQNEAQLEKSRLLSDRFSAERPKGSFSTLEIQRTEQGDSAMYLCASSFSNRESYNEQFFGPGTRLTVL.

The V call is TRBV27, the J call TRBJ2-7; 7 bases agree with TRBD1. V lost 1 base and J lost 6; bases outside the gene matches: 6. The CDR3 length is 14 residues. CDR1 and CDR2 from the germline V gene are MNHEY and SMNVEV (reference sequence). CDR3 DNA sequence: TGTGCCAGCAGTTTATACAGGGGCACTACCGAGCAGTACTTC. This codes for CASSLYRGTTEQYF.